What follows are 22 T cell receptor beta chains derived from one specimen sequenced in a study of human T cells and chemical hapten exposure. In TCRdb, the RACE reads were re-called with MiXCR into one record per CDR3 protein. Among 150,000 to 200,000 distinct CDR3 sequences listed, around 25% were seen once. The sample's time point: patch test 3, about 24 weeks after DPC sensitization. As to treatment: therapeutic diphenylcyclopropenone sensitization with weekly scalp DPC. Specimen: whole blood, collected in connection with sensitization to the hapten diphenylcyclopropenone (DPC). The receptors come from a woman between 35 and 50 years old with alopecia areata. Some clones in this sample may be carry-over from other donors' samples.

CDR3: CSASWTARGNIQYF. As DNA, the CDR3 is TGCAGTGCTTCCTGGACAGCCCGGGGAAACATTCAGTACTTC. The chain links TRBV20-1 to TRBJ2-4, with D possibly TRBD1 on 6 matching bases. The CDR3 runs 14 residues. With 5 bases removed from V and 6 bases from J, the gap between germline ends came to 17 bases. Germline V lookup: CDR1 DFQATT, CDR2 SNEGSKA (reference sequence).

This clonotype came up a few times. The rearrangement joins TRBV7-2 to TRBJ2-5, with D maybe TRBD2 (6 bases). The CDR3 spans 14 residues. CDR1 is SGHTA, CDR2 FQGNSA, per germline. V lost 5 bases, J lost 1 base, and 11 bases lay in between. The CDR3 spells CASSPERAQETQYF. CDR3 nucleotides: TGTGCCAGCAGCCCGGAGCGGGCCCAAGAGACCCAGTACTTC.

This clonotype appeared many times. The chain couples TRBV7-2 to TRBJ2-2; D is possibly TRBD2 (5 bases). This CDR3 comprises 13 residues. V was shortened by 1 base and J by 6 bases, with 6 bases between the two germline ends. Germline assignment: CDR1 SGHTA and CDR2 FQGNSA. The CDR3 DNA is TGTGCCAGCAGCTTAGTAGCGCCCGGGGAGCTGTTTTTT. It encodes CASSLVAPGELFF.

The chain combines TRBV6-5 with TRBJ1-6; D is possibly TRBD1 (5 bases). The CDR3 covers 18 residues. Trimming left V 8 bases short and J 0 bases short, with 20 bases between. The germline V gene encodes CDR1 MNHEY and CDR2 SVGAGI. In DNA form, the CDR3 reads TGTGCCAGCCTCTCCCAGTCGACAGACAGCTCCTATAATTCACCCCTCCACTTT. It encodes CASLSQSTDSSYNSPLHF.

This clonotype was seen only a few times. The chain links TRBV20-1 to TRBJ1-5; D gene ambiguous. Germline loops: CDR1 DFQATT, CDR2 SNEGSKA (reference sequence). This CDR3 comprises 12 residues. The ends were cut back, 3 bases at V and 5 bases at J, with 8 bases in the middle. The CDR3, as DNA: TGCAGTGCTAGGGGATTGCATCAGCCCCAGCATTTT. This sequence encodes CSARGLHQPQHF.

This chain links TRBV15 with TRBJ1-3, with D hard to call. The V end was cut by 0 bases, the J end by 0 bases, with 12 bases between. Per the germline V gene, CDR1 is LNHNV and CDR2 is YYDKDF (reference sequence). The CDR3 loop spans 17 amino acids. Written as DNA, the CDR3 is TGTGCCACCAGCAGAGATAGAGGCAGGAGCTCTGGAAACACCATATATTTT. Protein product: CATSRDRGRSSGNTIYF.

This clonotype was counted only a few times. One junction end does not reproduce the germline sequence, and a read error may be involved. The rearrangement links TRBV7-7 to TRBJ2-1; possibly TRBD2 for D (8 bases). This CDR3 is 14 amino acids long. In germline, CDR1 is SSHAT, CDR2 FNYEAQ (reference sequence). The CDR3 DNA is TGTGCTAGCAGCTTAGCGGGACAGTACAATGAGCAGTTCTTC. It yields the protein CASSLAGQYNEQFF. The full variable domain, its missing parts supplied by reference TRBV7-7 and TRBJ2-1, is GAGVSQSPRYKVTKRGQDVTLRCDPISSHATLYWYQQALGQGPEFLTYFNYEAQPDKSGLPSDRFSAERPEGSISTLTIQRTEQRDSAMYRCASSLAGQYNEQFFGPGTRLTVL.

This chain joins TRBV9 and TRBJ2-7, with D uncertain. Germline CDR1 and CDR2: SGDLS and YYNGEE. Trimming left V 3 bases short and J 5 bases short, with 9 bases between. The CDR3 runs to 12 residues. In DNA form, the CDR3 reads TGTGCCAGCAGCGACGAAAGTGACGAGCAGTACTTC. Its protein product is CASSDESDEQYF. Full variable domain (rest looked up from reference TRBV9 and TRBJ2-7): DSGVTQTPKHLITATGQRVTLRCSPRSGDLSVYWYQQSLDQGLQFLIQYYNGEERAKGNILERFSAQQFPDLHSELNLSSLELGDSALYFCASSDESDEQYFGPGTRLTVT.

This clonotype has only one observation. J is TRBJ2-5 and V is TRBV29-1; TRBD2 matches 10 bases. The CDR3 sequence is 14 residues long. CDR1 SQVTM and CDR2 ANQGSEA come from the germline V gene. V lost 7 bases, J lost 7 bases, and 12 bases stayed unmatched. The CDR3 is CSAEAGGHSMTQYF. CDR3 in DNA: TGCAGCGCCGAAGCGGGAGGGCACTCGATGACCCAGTACTTC.

This clonotype appeared a few times. This chain uses TRBV27 with TRBJ1-2; D is unresolved. Looked up from germline, CDR1 is MNHEY and CDR2 is SMNVEV (reference sequence). The CDR3 contains 14 residues. Trimming removed 6 bases from V and 3 bases from J, with 14 bases in between. The CDR3 DNA sequence: TGTGCCAGCAGGCCCCGGCCAGACTACTATGGCTACACCTTC. This translates into CASRPRPDYYGYTF.

J is TRBJ1-6 and V is TRBV9; D not certain. The CDR3 contains 16 residues. Trimming left V 5 bases short and J 0 bases short, with 12 bases between. The germline V gene encodes CDR1 SGDLS and CDR2 YYNGEE. The CDR3 sequence: CASSAGGSSYNSPLHF. The CDR3 DNA reads as TGTGCCAGCAGTGCCGGAGGCAGCTCCTATAATTCACCCCTCCACTTT.

The chain uses TRBV20-1 and TRBJ2-7, with D perhaps being TRBD1 or TRBD2 (5 bases each). Between the trimmed V and J ends, which lost 1 base and 6 bases, there was a span of 7 bases. The CDR3 loop spans 11 amino acids. Germline values: CDR1 DFQATT, CDR2 SNEGSKA (reference sequence). The CDR3 region has the DNA TGCAGTGCTAGAGGTGGGGGCGAGCAGTACTTC. This encodes CSARGGGEQYF.

This clonotype came up a few times. The chain joins TRBV3-1 to TRBJ2-4; D gene uncertain. The germline V and J ends were trimmed by 4 bases and 8 bases, with 6 bases remaining between them. The CDR3 loop spans 11 amino acids. Germline CDR1 reads LGHDT; CDR2 reads YNNKEL (reference sequence). CDR3 amino acids: CASSLTDIQYF. CDR3 in DNA: TGTGCCAGCAGCCTAACTGACATTCAGTACTTC.

Here the CDR3 DNA reads TGTGCCAGCAGTTACTCGGCCCGGAACGGAGACAATGAGCAGTTCTTC. This encodes CASSYSARNGDNEQFF. The chain carries TRBV6-5 and TRBJ2-1; D call uncertain. This CDR3 has 16 amino acids. V lost 0 bases and J 5 bases, leaving 14 bases between the germline ends. Germline V gives CDR1 MNHEY, CDR2 SVGAGI.

This clonotype was seen a few times. The rearrangement links TRBV5-1 to TRBJ1-6, with 7 bases aligning to TRBD1. The CDR3 runs 16 residues. V shed 3 bases and J 6 bases; nucleotides not matched to a gene: 9. Germline-derived CDR1 and CDR2 are SGHRS and YFSETQ. As DNA, the CDR3 is TGCGCCAGCAGCTCGCCCCCGGGACAGCCTAATTCACCCCTCCACTTT. It encodes CASSSPPGQPNSPLHF.

This clonotype was observed a handful of times. This sequence joins TRBV3-1 and TRBJ2-1; D is ambiguous. V dropped 0 bases and J dropped 10 bases, with 10 bases sitting between them. This CDR3 has 13 amino acids. CDR1 and CDR2 from the germline V gene are LGHDT and YNNKEL (reference sequence). The CDR3 loop is CASSQEGVREQFF. CDR3 DNA sequence: TGTGCCAGCAGCCAAGAGGGTGTCCGGGAGCAGTTCTTC.

This rearrangement joins TRBV27 to TRBJ1-1; 7 nucleotides line up with TRBD1. The J segment lost 4 bases and the V segment lost 6 bases, leaving 23 bases of the junction unmatched. The germline V gene has CDR1 MNHEY and CDR2 SMNVEV (reference sequence). This CDR3 region has 19 residues. The CDR3 DNA is TGTGCCAGCAGCTTGCGAGGGACAGCCAAATTCCGACGTGCCACTGAAGCTTTCTTT. Protein sequence: CASSLRGTAKFRRATEAFF.

This clonotype was detected a few times. J is TRBJ1-2 and V is TRBV10-3; tentative D call: TRBD1 (5 bases). Germline V gene data show CDR1 as ENHRY and CDR2 as SYGVKD. V was clipped by 8 bases and J by 6 bases, with 13 bases between them. This CDR3 is built from 12 residues. CDR3 protein: CAIYTQDNGYTF. The CDR3 coding sequence is TGTGCCATCTACACGCAGGACAATGGCTACACCTTC.

This clonotype appeared a few times. The J gene is TRBJ2-5, the V gene TRBV28, with 13 bases identical to TRBD2. Per germline, CDR1 MDHEN and CDR2 SYDVKM. V dropped 6 bases and J dropped 5; count of bases not matched to a gene: 9. The CDR3 totals 16 residues. CDR3 sequence (DNA): TGTGCCAGCAGACTCCCGGGACTAGCGGGAAGGGAGACCCAGTACTTC. Translating it yields CASRLPGLAGRETQYF.

This clonotype was detected only once. This sequence joins TRBV7-2 and TRBJ2-3, with D maybe TRBD1 (5 bases). The V gene's germline CDR1 is SGHTA and CDR2 FQGNSA. CDR3 length: 16 residues. With 1 base removed from V and 4 bases from J, the gap between germline ends came to 15 bases. CDR3 nucleotide sequence: TGTGCCAGCAGCTTAGGGGCAGGGAAAATTCCAGATACGCAGTATTTT. This encodes CASSLGAGKIPDTQYF.

This clonotype was detected a few times. The chain links TRBV7-2 to TRBJ2-5; D is unresolved. The V gene lost 6 bases and the J gene lost 5 bases, with 13 bases spanning the gap. This CDR3 is 13 amino acids long. Looked up from germline, CDR1 is SGHTA and CDR2 is FQGNSA. DNA of the CDR3: TGTGCCAGCAGGCGAGACGGTGGGGAGACCCAGTACTTC. Amino acid sequence: CASRRDGGETQYF.

This clonotype was counted at least ten times. The J gene is TRBJ2-1, the V gene TRBV5-1, with a possible D match to TRBD2 (7 bases). The CDR3 is 18 residues long. Germline values: CDR1 SGHRS, CDR2 YFSETQ. V dropped 1 base and J dropped 4 bases, with 21 bases sitting between them. The CDR3 here is CASSLRTGGPSLYNEQFF. The CDR3 bases are TGCGCCAGCAGCTTGAGGACGGGGGGCCCCTCTCTTTACAATGAGCAGTTCTTC.